This is a list of T cell receptor beta chains from one sample in a study of blood T cell repertoires in COVID-19. Measured with immunoSEQ multiplex PCR; TCRdb has only the in-frame clones, and not every one. Of about 94,000 clones detected, just over 85% appear once; the ten largest clones hold over 10%. Sequencing used peripheral blood. The source of these receptors is an older woman in a cohort sampled during active or convalescent COVID-19. The CDR3 runs from the conserved cysteine through the conserved F or W. D genes are given only for firm matches.

J gene	D gene	V gene	CDR3 protein
TRBJ1-2	NA	TRBV18	CASSPDWNYGYTF
TRBJ2-3	TRBD2	TRBV9	CASSSVSGGVSTDTQYF
TRBJ1-1	NA	TRBV3-1/TRBV3-2	CASSQGQEAFF
TRBJ1-1	TRBD1	TRBV4-2	CASSQDPGGMNTEAFF
TRBJ2-3	NA	TRBV9	CASSFSVSGTDTQYF
TRBJ2-1	NA	TRBV24-1	CATSDSLTYNEQFF
TRBJ2-3	TRBD2	TRBV19	CASSRGGSTDTQYF
TRBJ1-5	NA	TRBV2	CASSDVQGGNQPQHF
TRBJ2-1	NA	TRBV5-1	CASSRDFRGPYNEQFF
TRBJ2-2	NA	TRBV10-1	CASSGQGSNTGELFF
TRBJ2-6	TRBD1	TRBV3-1/TRBV3-2	CASGNRGNPGANVLTF
TRBJ2-1	TRBD2	TRBV7-3	CASSSQALAGGRNEQFF
TRBJ1-2	NA	TRBV4-1	CASSQLTGRAYGYTF
TRBJ1-2	NA	TRBV30	CAWSVYIKTIASYGYTF
TRBJ1-3	NA	TRBV7-2	CASSLASTAGNTIYF
TRBJ1-1	NA	TRBV28	CASPRAGGTNTEAFF
TRBJ2-7	NA	TRBV14	CASSHPYSYEQYF
TRBJ1-5	NA	TRBV9	CASSAAGGGNQPQHF
TRBJ2-7	TRBD1	TRBV11-2	CASSFRQGGTYEQYF
TRBJ2-1	NA	TRBV12-3/TRBV12-4	CASSTPNNEQFF
TRBJ2-1	TRBD1	TRBV11-2	CASTLLRDRGMNEQFF
TRBJ2-2	TRBD2	TRBV2	CASRRLATNTGELFF
TRBJ1-6	NA	TRBV19	CASSIRPGDSPLHF
TRBJ1-5	NA	TRBV6-5	CASSYFGGPNQPQHF
TRBJ2-4	NA	TRBV28	CASRPPGSRRYIQYF
TRBJ2-3	TRBD2	TRBV28	CASSFGLAGNGADTQYF
TRBJ2-6	TRBD1	TRBV9	CASSSGTGGANVLTF
TRBJ2-3	NA	TRBV7-2	CASSLPSATTQYF
TRBJ2-7	TRBD2	TRBV5-8	CASSSGTRGSWEQYF
TRBJ1-2	TRBD1	TRBV15	CATSAHRGRGYGYTF
TRBJ2-6	NA	TRBV30	CAWSGGSGANVLTF